These 11 T cell receptor beta chains came from one sample sequenced in a study of T cells after somatic rescue of genetic block. Measured with immunoSEQ multiplex PCR; TCRdb has only the in-frame clones, and not every one. The sample has approximately 65,000 clones, about 90% seen once. Sequences were obtained from peripheral blood mononuclear cells (PBMCs). Every receptor here comes from a man aged 40-49 years.

The rearrangement uses TRBV28 and TRBJ1-1; D not resolved. Per the germline V gene, CDR1 is MDHEN and CDR2 is SYDVKM. The CDR3 length is 11 residues. Trimming cost V 5 bases and J 7 bases, with 8 bases left between them. The CDR3 loop is CASSRWGEAFF. Written as DNA, the CDR3 is TGTGCCAGCAGTCGGTGGGGTGAAGCTTTCTTT.

The rearrangement links TRBV2 to TRBJ1-3; D gene ambiguous. V dropped 7 bases and J dropped 2 bases, with 9 bases sitting between them. The germline V gene encodes CDR1 SNHLY and CDR2 FYNNEI. The CDR3 length is 13 residues. CDR3 DNA: TGTGCCAGCACTGGGTTTACTGGAAACACCATATATTTT. Amino acid sequence: CASTGFTGNTIYF.

The chain combines TRBV10-2 with TRBJ2-7, with D hard to call. This CDR3 is built from 13 residues. The V gene's germline CDR1 is WSHSY and CDR2 SAAADI. V dropped 7 bases and J dropped 0 bases, with 10 bases sitting between them. CDR3 nucleotide sequence: TGCGCCAGCACCAGCGCACTCTCCTACGAGCAGTACTTC. The encoded protein is CASTSALSYEQYF.

The chain joins TRBV27 to TRBJ1-2; D may be TRBD1 (5 bases). This CDR3 is 13 amino acids long. V lost 6 bases to trimming and J lost 3 bases, with 11 bases between them. Germline V lookup: CDR1 MNHEY, CDR2 SMNVEV (reference sequence). Here the CDR3 DNA reads TGTGCCAGCAGGGGGCGGAATGACTATGGCTACACCTTC. It codes for CASRGRNDYGYTF.

The chain joins TRBV6-1 to TRBJ2-3; TRBD2 matches 14 bases. Germline assignment: CDR1 MNHNS and CDR2 SASEGT. The CDR3 runs 15 residues. Trimming removed 5 bases from V and 6 bases from J; junction bases left unmatched: 4. The CDR3 is CASSWTSGGRDTQYF. CDR3 DNA sequence: TGTGCCAGCAGTTGGACTAGCGGGGGGAGGGATACGCAGTATTTT.

The chain links TRBV7-2 to TRBJ1-1, with D tentatively TRBD1 (6 bases). Germline CDR1 SGHTA, CDR2 FQGNSA. The CDR3 consists of 13 residues. Trimming left V 6 bases short and J 7 bases short, with 15 bases between. The CDR3 sequence is CASRRDKAGEAFF. CDR3 DNA sequence: TGTGCCAGCAGAAGGGACAAGGCGGGTGAAGCTTTCTTT.

The chain links TRBV15 to TRBJ1-6; 10 bases match TRBD1. The CDR3 totals 15 residues. With 1 base clipped from V and 11 bases from J, the junction kept 5 bases outside the gene matches. From germline, CDR1 is LNHNV and CDR2 YYDKDF (reference sequence). The CDR3 DNA is TGTGCCACCAGCAGAGTCGGGACAGGGGTACCACCCCTCCACTTT. The encoded protein is CATSRVGTGVPPLHF.

The V gene is TRBV5-1, the J gene TRBJ2-5; TRBD2 is a possible D gene (6 bases). Germline V gene sequence: CDR1 SGHRS, CDR2 YFSETQ. This CDR3 comprises 16 residues. V was clipped by 0 bases and J by 2 bases, with 14 bases between them. As DNA, the CDR3 is TGCGCCAGCAGCTTGGGGGACCGGGGGACTCAAGAGACCCAGTACTTC. It specifies CASSLGDRGTQETQYF.

This clone was observed a handful of times. The V gene is TRBV19, the J gene TRBJ1-5; weak D call: TRBD1 (5 bases). Germline values: CDR1 LNHDA, CDR2 SQIVND (reference sequence). This CDR3 region has 14 residues. Trimming removed 6 bases at V and 6 bases at J, with 15 bases between. The DNA of the CDR3 is TGTGCCAGTAGGTCGGTTGGGGCAGGTCAGCCCCAGCATTTT. Its protein product is CASRSVGAGQPQHF. The whole variable domain, remainder taken from reference TRBV19 and TRBJ1-5, is DGGITQSPKYLFRKEGQNVTLSCEQNLNHDAMYWYRQDPGQGLRLIYYSQIVNDFQKGDIAEGYSVSREKKESFPLTVTSAQKNPTAFYLCASRSVGAGQPQHFGDGTRLSIL.

V is TRBV5-6 and J is TRBJ1-5, with 8 bases matching TRBD1. Germline V lookup: CDR1 SGHDT, CDR2 YYEEEE. The CDR3 is 14 residues long. V lost 0 bases to trimming and J lost 6 bases; unmatched junction nucleotides: 2. The DNA of the CDR3 is TGTGCCAGCAGCTTGGGGACAGGGACTCAGCCCCAGCATTTT. Translation gives CASSLGTGTQPQHF.

CDR3 sequence (DNA): TGCAGCGCACTAACAACTAATGAAAAACTGTTTTTT. Translated: CSALTTNEKLFF. The rearrangement joins TRBV29-1 to TRBJ1-4, with D unclear. V dropped 7 bases and J dropped 0 bases, with 6 bases sitting between them. The CDR3 has 12 amino acids. Germline lookup yields CDR1 SQVTM and CDR2 ANQGSEA.